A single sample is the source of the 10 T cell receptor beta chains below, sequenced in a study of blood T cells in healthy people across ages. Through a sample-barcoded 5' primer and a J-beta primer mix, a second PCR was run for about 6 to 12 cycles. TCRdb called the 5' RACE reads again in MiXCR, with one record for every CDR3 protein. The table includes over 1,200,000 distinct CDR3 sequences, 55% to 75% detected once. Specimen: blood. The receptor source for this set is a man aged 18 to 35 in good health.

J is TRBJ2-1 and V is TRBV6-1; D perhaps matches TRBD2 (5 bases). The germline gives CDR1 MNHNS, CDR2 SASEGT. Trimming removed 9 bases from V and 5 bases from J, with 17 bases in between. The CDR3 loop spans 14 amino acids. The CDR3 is CASPTPRRNNEQFF. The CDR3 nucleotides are TGTGCCAGTCCGACACCCCGGAGGAACAATGAGCAGTTCTTC.

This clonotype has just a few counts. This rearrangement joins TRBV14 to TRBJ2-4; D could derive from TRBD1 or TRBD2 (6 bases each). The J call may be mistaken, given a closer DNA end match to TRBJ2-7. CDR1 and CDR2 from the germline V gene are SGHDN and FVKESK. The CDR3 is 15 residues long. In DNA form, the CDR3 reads TGTGCCAGCAGCCAAGTCGGAGGGGGACACTACGAGCAGTACTTC. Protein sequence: CASSQVGGGHYEQYF.

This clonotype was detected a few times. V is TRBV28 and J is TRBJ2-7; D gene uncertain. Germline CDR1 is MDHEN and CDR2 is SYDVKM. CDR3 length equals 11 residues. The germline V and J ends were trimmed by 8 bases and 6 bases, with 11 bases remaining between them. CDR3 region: CASSGSGEQYF. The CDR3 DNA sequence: TGTGCCAGCTCAGGATCGGGCGAGCAGTACTTC. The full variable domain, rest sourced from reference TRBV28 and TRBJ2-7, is DVKVTQSSRYLVKRTGEKVFLECVQDMDHENMFWYRQDPGLGLRLIYFSYDVKMKEKGDIPEGYSVSREKKERFSLILESASTNQTSMYLCASSGSGEQYFGPGTRLTVT.

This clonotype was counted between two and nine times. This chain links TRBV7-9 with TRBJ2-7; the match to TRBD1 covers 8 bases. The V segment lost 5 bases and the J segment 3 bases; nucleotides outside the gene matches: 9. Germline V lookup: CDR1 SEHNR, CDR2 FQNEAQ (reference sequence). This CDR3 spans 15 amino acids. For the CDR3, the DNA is TGTGCCAGCAGCCGAGGACAGGGCGGTATCTACGAGCAGTACTTC. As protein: CASSRGQGGIYEQYF.

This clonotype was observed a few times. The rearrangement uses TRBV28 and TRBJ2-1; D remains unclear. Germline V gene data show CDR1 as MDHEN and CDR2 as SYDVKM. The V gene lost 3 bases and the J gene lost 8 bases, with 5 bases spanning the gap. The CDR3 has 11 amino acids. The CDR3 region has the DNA TGTGCCAGCAGTTTCTTCCATGAGCAGTTCTTC. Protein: CASSFFHEQFF.

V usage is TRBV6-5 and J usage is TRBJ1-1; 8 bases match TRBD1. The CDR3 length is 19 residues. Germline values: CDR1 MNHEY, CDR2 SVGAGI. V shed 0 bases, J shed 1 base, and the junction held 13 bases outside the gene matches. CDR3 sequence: CASSYSVPGGERGNTEAFF. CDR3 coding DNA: TGTGCCAGCAGTTACTCAGTTCCAGGGGGCGAGAGGGGGAACACTGAAGCTTTCTTT.

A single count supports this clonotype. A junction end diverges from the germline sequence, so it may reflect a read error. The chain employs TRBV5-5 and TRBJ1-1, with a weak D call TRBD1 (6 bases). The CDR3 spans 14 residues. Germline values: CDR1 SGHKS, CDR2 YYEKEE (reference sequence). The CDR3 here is CASSWETGLTEAFF. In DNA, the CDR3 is TGTGCTAGCAGCTGGGAGACAGGTCTCACTGAAGCTTTCTTT.

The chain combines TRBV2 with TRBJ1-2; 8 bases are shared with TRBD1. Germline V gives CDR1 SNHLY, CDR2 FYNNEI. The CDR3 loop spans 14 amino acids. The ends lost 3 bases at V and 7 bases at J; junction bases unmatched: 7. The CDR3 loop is CASSDQGASGGYTF. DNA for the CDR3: TGTGCCAGCAGTGACCAGGGGGCTAGCGGTGGCTACACCTTC.

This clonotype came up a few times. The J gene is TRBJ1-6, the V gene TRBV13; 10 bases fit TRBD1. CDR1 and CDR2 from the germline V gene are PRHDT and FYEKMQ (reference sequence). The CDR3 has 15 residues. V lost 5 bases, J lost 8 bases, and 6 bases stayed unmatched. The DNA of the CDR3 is TGTGCCAGCAGCAGCGGGACAGGGGTTCATTCACCCCTCCACTTT. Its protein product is CASSSGTGVHSPLHF.

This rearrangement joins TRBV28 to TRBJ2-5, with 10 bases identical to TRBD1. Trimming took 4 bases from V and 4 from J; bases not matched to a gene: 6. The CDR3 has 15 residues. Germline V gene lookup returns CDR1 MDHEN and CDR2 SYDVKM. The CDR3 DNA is TGTGCCAGCAGTTCCGGGACAGGGGAGGGAGAGACCCAGTACTTC. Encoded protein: CASSSGTGEGETQYF.